A single sample gave rise to the 26 T cell receptor beta chains below, sequenced in a study of blood T cell repertoires in COVID-19. Sequencing used immunoSEQ multiplex PCR; TCRdb keeps in-frame clones, though not all of them. The repertoire holds approximately 300,000 clones, with about nine tenths as singletons. The specimen sequenced was peripheral blood. Receptor source: a woman aged 25-40 years with COVID-19, enrolled during active disease.

The chain recombines TRBV2 with TRBJ2-7, with TRBD1 identical over 10 bases. The V and J ends lost 7 bases and 5 bases, in that order; junction bases with no gene match: 5. This CDR3 comprises 13 residues. From germline, CDR1 is SNHLY and CDR2 FYNNEI. This chain's CDR3 is CASNPDRGNEQYF. The DNA of the CDR3 is TGTGCCAGCAACCCGGACAGGGGGAACGAGCAGTACTTC.

The chain uses TRBV30 and TRBJ1-3; TRBD1 might be the D (6 bases). The CDR3 covers 15 residues. CDR1 and CDR2 (germline): GTSNPN, SVGIG (reference sequence). The V gene lost 1 base and the J gene lost 0 bases, with 10 bases spanning the gap. The CDR3 DNA sequence: TGTGCCTGGAGTGCGAACAGGGTCTCTGGAAACACCATATATTTT. Translation gives CAWSANRVSGNTIYF.

The CDR3 DNA follows: TGTGCCAGCAGCTTCGTTGGGGCGACGGAAGGCTACACCTTC. Translation: CASSFVGATEGYTF. The J gene is TRBJ1-2, the V gene TRBV13; weak D call: TRBD1 (5 bases). Between the trimmed V and J ends, which lost 3 bases and 8 bases, there was a span of 16 bases. Germline V gene data show CDR1 as PRHDT and CDR2 as FYEKMQ (reference sequence). The CDR3 is 14 residues long.

The chain recombines TRBV18 with TRBJ2-5, with D maybe TRBD1 (6 bases). With 6 bases removed from V and 0 bases from J, the gap between germline ends came to 14 bases. Germline V gene lookup returns CDR1 KGHSH and CDR2 LQKENI. The CDR3 is made up of 15 amino acids. CDR3 bases: TGTGCCAGCTCCCGAACCCGGACAGACCAAGAGACCCAGTACTTC. It encodes CASSRTRTDQETQYF.

The chain carries TRBV21-1 and TRBJ1-6. TRBV21-1 is labeled a pseudogene. The CDR3 sequence is 17 residues long. CDR3 protein: CASSKGKGSSYNSPLHF. CDR3 nucleotide sequence: TGTGCCAGCAGCAAAGGGAAAGGGAGCTCCTATAATTCACCCCTCCACTTT.

The chain links TRBV19 to TRBJ1-4; TRBD1 is a possible D gene (5 bases). The length of the CDR3 is 13 residues. CDR1 and CDR2 (germline): LNHDA, SQIVND (reference sequence). V was trimmed by 7 bases and J by 7 bases, leaving 13 bases between them. This chain's CDR3 is CASTEGRGEKLFF. CDR3 DNA: TGTGCCAGTACGGAGGGGAGGGGTGAAAAACTGTTTTTT.

The chain couples TRBV10-2 to TRBJ1-2; 7 bases align to TRBD1. CDR3 length: 13 amino acids. Germline CDR1 reads WSHSY; CDR2 reads SAAADI. V lost 9 bases to trimming and J lost 8 bases; unmatched junction nucleotides: 12. Here the CDR3 DNA reads TGCGCCAGGAATGACAGGGAGGCGCGGGGCTACACCTTC. This encodes CARNDREARGYTF.

This chain uses TRBV19 with TRBJ2-5; 10 bases match TRBD2. The CDR3 totals 13 residues. The trim removed 7 bases at V and 5 bases at J, leaving 4 bases unmatched. The V gene's germline CDR1 is LNHDA and CDR2 SQIVND (reference sequence). Here the CDR3 DNA reads TGTGCCAGTAAGTCTAGCGGGAGTGAGACCCAGTACTTC. This gives the protein CASKSSGSETQYF.

This chain uses TRBV11-3 with TRBJ2-3, with D maybe TRBD2 (5 bases). The V end was cut by 8 bases, the J end by 6 bases, with 15 bases between. This CDR3 has 13 amino acids. CDR1 and CDR2 from the germline V gene are SGHNT and YENEEA. The CDR3 is CASSREDGDTQYF. The DNA for the CDR3 is TGTGCCAGCTCCCGGGAAGATGGCGATACGCAGTATTTT. The variable domain in full, with the rest retrieved from reference TRBV11-3 and TRBJ2-3, is EAGVVQSPRYKIIEKKQPVAFWCNPISGHNTLYWYLQNLGQGPELLIRYENEEAVDDSQLPKDRFSAERLKGVDSTLKIQPAELGDSAVYLCASSREDGDTQYFGPGTRLTVL.

The chain employs TRBV4-2 and TRBJ2-3, with D unclear. Trimming shortened V by 2 bases and J by 2 bases, and 17 bases separated the two germline ends. Germline CDR1 is LGHNA and CDR2 is YNFKEQ. This CDR3 contains 17 residues. The CDR3 sequence is CASSQIVRLENTDTQYF. The DNA for the CDR3 is TGTGCCAGCAGCCAAATAGTTCGGCTAGAGAACACAGATACGCAGTATTTT.

This sequence joins TRBV28 and TRBJ2-7, with 10 bases matching TRBD2. This CDR3 comprises 15 residues. Germline V gives CDR1 MDHEN, CDR2 SYDVKM. J lost 6 bases, V lost 4 bases, and 9 bases had no gene match. In DNA, the CDR3 is TGTGCCAGCAGTTCACCGGGACTAGCGTGGCTCGAGCAGTACTTC. Translating gives CASSSPGLAWLEQYF.

The chain couples TRBV7-9 to TRBJ1-4; 7 bases match TRBD1. Germline trimming cut 6 bases from V and 10 bases from J; bases unmatched to any gene: 17. The CDR3 runs to 16 residues. Germline-derived CDR1 and CDR2 are SEHNR and FQNEAQ (reference sequence). Here the CDR3 reads CASSQAGTENMGKLFF. The DNA for the CDR3 is TGTGCCAGCAGTCAGGCCGGGACAGAGAATATGGGAAAACTGTTTTTT.

The genes are TRBV24-1 and TRBJ2-5; D remains ambiguous. The ends were cut back, 0 bases at V and 4 bases at J, with 5 bases in the middle. CDR3 size: 13 residues. The germline gives CDR1 KGHDR, CDR2 SFDVKD. The CDR3 reads CATSDLRGETQYF. The CDR3 DNA reads as TGTGCCACCAGTGATTTGCGAGGAGAGACCCAGTACTTC.

This clone was observed once. The rearrangement links TRBV4-1 to TRBJ1-6, with D possibly matching TRBD1 (6 bases). The CDR3 runs to 15 residues. CDR1 is MGHRA, CDR2 YSYEKL, per germline. V was shortened by 6 bases and J by 4 bases, with 13 bases between the two germline ends. The CDR3: CASRDNRDYNSPLHF. The CDR3 DNA follows: TGCGCCAGCAGGGACAACAGGGATTATAATTCACCCCTCCACTTT.

The V and J genes are TRBV7-6 and TRBJ2-6, with D tentatively TRBD2 (7 bases). V gave up 2 bases and J gave up 2 bases, with 22 bases separating them. Germline values: CDR1 SGHVS, CDR2 FNYEAQ. The CDR3 has 20 residues. The CDR3 sequence: CASSLTSLGGRSTGANVLTF. CDR3 nucleotide sequence: TGTGCCAGCAGCTTAACCTCATTGGGGGGGCGCAGTACTGGGGCCAACGTCCTGACTTTC.

This sequence joins TRBV6-2 or TRBV6-3 and TRBJ2-5; 7 bases line up with TRBD2. CDR1 is MNHEY, CDR2 SVGEGT, per germline. Losses at the gene ends were 2 bases for V and 4 bases for J; bases not matched to a gene: 1. The CDR3 is 13 amino acids. The CDR3 is CASSYREGETQYF. The CDR3 bases are TGTGCCAGCAGTTACAGGGAGGGAGAGACCCAGTACTTC.

The chain joins TRBV6-5 to TRBJ1-1, with 7 bases identical to TRBD1. Germline V gene sequence: CDR1 MNHEY, CDR2 SVGAGI. V shed 4 bases, J shed 1 base, and the junction held 3 bases outside the gene matches. The CDR3 sequence is 14 residues long. DNA of the CDR3: TGTGCCAGCAGTTTGGGACAGCGGAACACTGAAGCTTTCTTT. Translating gives CASSLGQRNTEAFF.

CDR3 region: CASSLAVTASGDTQYF. For the CDR3, the DNA is TGTGCCAGCAGCTTGGCTGTGACTGCAAGCGGGGATACGCAGTATTTT. The V gene is TRBV5-4, the J gene TRBJ2-3; possibly TRBD2 for D (6 bases). This CDR3 region has 16 residues. From germline, CDR1 is SGHNT and CDR2 YYREEE (reference sequence). Trimming shortened V by 0 bases and J by 6 bases, and 17 bases separated the two germline ends.

The chain joins TRBV30 to TRBJ1-1; TRBD1 might be the D (5 bases). The germline gives CDR1 GTSNPN, CDR2 SVGIG (reference sequence). Trimming pared 1 base from V and 6 bases from J, leaving 9 bases between. The CDR3 length is 12 residues. CDR3 in DNA: TGTGCCTGGAGTGCGACAGACCCTGAAGCTTTCTTT. It yields the protein CAWSATDPEAFF.

The gene calls are TRBV20-1 and TRBJ2-7; unclear D gene. The CDR3 length is 10 residues. The V gene lost 5 bases and the J gene lost 7 bases, with 9 bases spanning the gap. Germline V gene data show CDR1 as DFQATT and CDR2 as SNEGSKA (reference sequence). The CDR3 DNA reads TGCAGTGCTGCCCCCAGGGAGCAGTACTTC. This sequence encodes CSAAPREQYF.

The rearrangement links TRBV5-1 to TRBJ2-5; 7 bases fit TRBD1. V lost 3 bases and J lost 2; bases outside the gene matches: 16. CDR3 length equals 18 residues. Germline CDR1 reads SGHRS; CDR2 reads YFSETQ. The chain's CDR3 is CASSYGPLGRGTQETQYF. CDR3 in DNA: TGCGCCAGCAGCTATGGACCCCTGGGCAGGGGGACACAAGAGACCCAGTACTTC.

The rearrangement uses TRBV2 and TRBJ1-4; TRBD1 is a possible D gene (5 bases). The V gene's germline CDR1 is SNHLY and CDR2 FYNNEI. The V and J ends lost 6 bases and 8 bases respectively, with 16 bases between them. The CDR3 covers 14 residues. The CDR3, as DNA: TGTGCCAGCAGAAGAGGACCCTCAGGGGAAAAACTGTTTTTT. It encodes CASRRGPSGEKLFF.

Here the CDR3 reads CASSLRQVSYEQYF. The CDR3 DNA sequence: TGTGCCAGCAGCCTCCGACAGGTATCCTACGAGCAGTACTTC. The chain couples TRBV11-2 to TRBJ2-7; D may be TRBD1 (6 bases). CDR1 and CDR2 (germline): SGHAT, FQNNGV. This CDR3 has 14 residues. V lost 5 bases and J 1 base, leaving 12 bases between the germline ends.

This chain links TRBV18 with TRBJ2-1; D is perhaps TRBD1 (5 bases). Per the germline V gene, CDR1 is KGHSH and CDR2 is LQKENI. V lost 2 bases and J lost 10, with 12 bases in between. The CDR3 contains 13 residues. CDR3 protein: CASSPKLDREQFF. The CDR3 coding sequence is TGTGCCAGCTCACCAAAGCTCGACAGAGAGCAGTTCTTC.

This clone has a handful of counts. The chain uses TRBV7-8 and TRBJ2-7; 7 positions match TRBD2. Germline assignment: CDR1 SGHVS and CDR2 FQNEAQ. The CDR3 loop spans 15 amino acids. Unmatched junction bases numbered 7, after V lost 4 bases and J lost 1 base. The CDR3 DNA is TGTGCCAGCAGCTCCCTAGCGGACCTATCCTACGAGCAGTACTTC. This sequence encodes CASSSLADLSYEQYF.

The chain has TRBV28 and TRBJ1-5; TRBD1 is a possible D gene (6 bases). Germline CDR1 reads MDHEN; CDR2 reads SYDVKM. V lost 5 bases, J lost 7 bases, and 18 bases lay in between. The CDR3 length is 15 residues. The CDR3 nucleotides read TGTGCCAGCAGTAGGGACCAGGGGAGAGGGCAGCCCCAGCATTTT. This translates into CASSRDQGRGQPQHF.